These 4 T cell receptor beta chains came from one sample sequenced in a study of T-cell memory formation after mild COVID-19. From the 5' RACE reads, TCRdb called clonotypes with MiXCR, one entry per CDR3 protein. The repertoire includes roughly 350,000 distinct CDR3 sequences, around a fifth of them detected once, and 9.5% to 15% sits in the top ten. Sequencing was done on a sample of PBMCs or a T cell subset sorted from them (not recorded which). Every receptor here comes from an adult woman who had mild COVID-19 (a few samples of this study predate the infection). Cell type and time point are not known.

This chain joins TRBV29-1 and TRBJ1-1, with D maybe TRBD1 (6 bases). Between the trimmed V and J ends, which lost 7 bases and 1 base, there was a span of 13 bases. The germline V gene has CDR1 SQVTM and CDR2 ANQGSEA. The CDR3 consists of 13 residues. The CDR3 bases are TGCAGCGCAAAAGGACAGCGGAACACTGAAGCTTTCTTT. It yields the protein CSAKGQRNTEAFF. Full variable domain (outside the CDR3, taken from reference TRBV29-1 and TRBJ1-1): SAVISQKPSRDICQRGTSLTIQCQVDSQVTMMFWYRQQPGQSLTLIATANQGSEATYESGFVIDKFPISRPNLTFSTLTVSNMSPEDSSIYLCSAKGQRNTEAFFGQGTRLTVV.

This clonotype was recorded many times. The chain carries TRBV9 and TRBJ1-2; D is possibly TRBD1 (5 bases). V gave up 3 bases and J gave up 7 bases, with 25 bases separating them. The germline CDR1 and CDR2 sequences are SGDLS and YYNGEE. The CDR3 contains 17 residues. As DNA, the CDR3 is TGTGCCAGCAGCGCACACATAACGGGGCCCATAGGGTCTGGCTACACCTTC. The encoded protein is CASSAHITGPIGSGYTF.

The chain links TRBV4-1 to TRBJ2-3, with 9 bases that match TRBD1. CDR1 and CDR2 from the germline V gene are MGHRA and YSYEKL. V shed 0 bases, J shed 8 bases, and the junction held 3 bases outside the gene matches. The CDR3 spans 14 residues. The CDR3 DNA follows: TGCGCCAGCAGCCAAGAACAGGGGGCGCGTACGCAGTATTTT. This codes for CASSQEQGARTQYF.

The gene calls are TRBV3-1 and TRBJ1-6; TRBD1 might be the D (5 bases). V lost 3 bases and J 9 bases, leaving 18 bases between the germline ends. Germline V gene data show CDR1 as LGHDT and CDR2 as YNNKEL (reference sequence). The CDR3 is 16 residues long. The CDR3, as DNA: TGTGCCAGCAGCCAGCTCGGGCAGGGAGGAGGTTCACCCCTCCACTTT. Translated, it gives CASSQLGQGGGSPLHF. The whole variable domain, filled in from reference TRBV3-1 and TRBJ1-6, reads DTAVSQTPKYLVTQMGNDKSIKCEQNLGHDTMYWYKQDSKKFLKIMFSYNNKELIINETVPNRFSPKSPDKAHLNLHINSLELGDSAVYFCASSQLGQGGGSPLHFGNGTRLTVT.